The subject of this entry is one T cell receptor beta chain. These data come from a study of blood T cell repertoires in COVID-19. Study-level information: Whether acute or convalescent, the COVID-19 samples came from the United States, Italy and Spain. T cells, B-cell-depleted T cells, or PBMCs provided the cDNA or gDNA that served as material.

Clones were sequenced by immunoSEQ multiplex PCR, and TCRdb holds only the in-frame ones, with some missing. The data show 30,000 to 40,000 clones, with 80% to 90% seen just once and roughly 10% held by the top ten. Germline V gene data show CDR1 as SGHRS and CDR2 as YFSETQ. This CDR3 comprises 15 residues. Trimming shortened V by 4 bases and J by 5 bases, and 13 bases separated the two germline ends. Sequenced material: peripheral blood. This sequence joins TRBV5-1 and TRBJ1-6; D is undetermined. The source is a man in his 60s in a cohort sampled during active COVID-19. The CDR3 DNA reads as TGCGCCAGCAGCCCCGACCTAGCCAATAATTCACCCCTCCACTTT. As protein: CASSPDLANNSPLHF.